This entry lists 23 T cell receptor beta chains sequenced from one sample in a study of blood T cell repertoires in COVID-19 (dated by TCRdb to about 2020). To prepare the library, the immunoSEQ multiplex PCR assay was applied. Entries here come from immuneACCESS through TCRdb and include only in-frame sequences with V and J called. Some clones fail to appear in such tables; in the studies checked, an unresolved V gene covers under half of the shortfall, and the cause of the remainder is unknown. The sample table lists around 260,000 clones, roughly 84% of them with a count of one. The ten largest clones capture 0.87% of the sample. The specimen sequenced was peripheral blood. The source of these receptors is a human donor with COVID-19, enrolled during active disease. The donor label of this sample is uncertain.

This clone appeared once. The chain recombines TRBV7-2 with TRBJ2-2; D remains ambiguous. This CDR3 contains 13 residues. Germline V gene sequence: CDR1 SGHTA, CDR2 FQGNSA. The V gene lost 10 bases and the J gene lost 9 bases, with 18 bases spanning the gap. In DNA, the CDR3 is TGTGCCACCACGCCACTTAACCGTCGGGAGCTGTTTTTT. Translation gives CATTPLNRRELFF.

The chain employs TRBV4-3 and TRBJ2-7; D gene uncertain. The CDR3 length is 13 residues. Germline loops: CDR1 LGHNA, CDR2 YSLEER. V lost 0 bases and J lost 4, with 7 bases in between. The CDR3 loop reads CASSQDTEYEQYF. As DNA, the CDR3 is TGCGCCAGCAGCCAAGATACAGAATACGAGCAGTACTTC.

V usage is TRBV5-6 and J usage is TRBJ1-5, with D perhaps TRBD1 (5 bases). Germline V gives CDR1 SGHDT, CDR2 YYEEEE. This CDR3 comprises 14 residues. V shed 2 bases and J shed 4 bases, with 10 bases lying between them. The CDR3 nucleotides read TGTGCCAGCAGCTTATACGGGGGAAATCAGCCCCAGCATTTT. It yields the protein CASSLYGGNQPQHF.

The table lists this clone with a count of one. An end of the junction differs from the germline gene, which may be a read error. The chain links TRBV7-7 to TRBJ2-1, with 14 positions matching TRBD2. The CDR3 is 18 residues long. The germline gives CDR1 SSHAT, CDR2 FNYEAQ (reference sequence). CDR3 sequence: CASSLNALGLAGDNEQFF. DNA of the CDR3: TGTGCTAGCAGCCTCAACGCGTTGGGACTAGCGGGAGACAATGAGCAGTTCTTC.

The chain carries TRBV6-6 and TRBJ1-2, with D unresolved. The CDR3 is 13 amino acids. V dropped 5 bases and J dropped 2 bases, with 9 bases sitting between them. Per the germline V gene, CDR1 is MNHNY and CDR2 is SVGAGI (reference sequence). As DNA, the CDR3 is TGTGCCAGCAGTCCCTCCCCCAACTATGGCTACACCTTC. Amino acid sequence: CASSPSPNYGYTF.

This chain connects TRBV5-1 to TRBJ1-1, with D perhaps matching TRBD1 (5 bases). Per germline, CDR1 SGHRS and CDR2 YFSETQ. This CDR3 is built from 12 residues. Trimming stripped 1 base from V and 6 bases from J, with 7 bases between. The CDR3 loop reads CASSLTGAEAFF. The CDR3 bases are TGCGCCAGCAGCTTGACAGGAGCTGAAGCTTTCTTT.

This chain connects TRBV18 to TRBJ1-1; TRBD1 aligns across 10 bases. This CDR3 has 16 amino acids. Germline V gene data show CDR1 as KGHSH and CDR2 as LQKENI. The trim removed 3 bases at V and 4 bases at J, leaving 8 bases unmatched. In DNA, the CDR3 is TGTGCCAGCTCACCGGGACAGGGGCTGGCGCGCACTGAAGCTTTCTTT. Its translation: CASSPGQGLARTEAFF.

The V and J genes are TRBV30 and TRBJ2-1, with D unclear. Germline values: CDR1 GTSNPN, CDR2 SVGIG (reference sequence). The CDR3 is made up of 12 amino acids. Trimming stripped 0 bases from V and 7 bases from J, with 7 bases between. The CDR3: CAWSVTVNEQFF. CDR3 DNA: TGTGCCTGGAGTGTAACTGTAAATGAGCAGTTCTTC.

This chain connects TRBV13 to TRBJ2-1, with a weak D call TRBD1 (6 bases). The V end was cut by 6 bases, the J end by 6 bases, with 9 bases between. CDR1 is PRHDT and CDR2 is FYEKMQ in the germline V gene (reference sequence). The CDR3 has 12 residues. The CDR3 nucleotides read TGTGCCAGCAGATCACAGGGCAATGAGCAGTTCTTC. Amino acid sequence: CASRSQGNEQFF. The full variable domain, in which reference TRBV13 and TRBJ2-1 provide the parts outside the CDR3, is AAGVIQSPRHLIKEKRETATLKCYPIPRHDTVYWYQQGPGQDPQFLISFYEKMQSDKGSIPDRFSAQQFSDYHSELNMSSLELGDSALYFCASRSQGNEQFFGPGTRLTVL.

This chain joins TRBV11-2 and TRBJ1-6; D is undetermined. The germline V gene has CDR1 SGHAT and CDR2 FQNNGV. Trimming pared 5 bases from V and 6 bases from J, leaving 8 bases between. The CDR3 runs 13 residues. The CDR3 sequence: CASSARINSPLHF. The CDR3 DNA reads TGTGCCAGCAGCGCGAGGATTAATTCACCCCTCCACTTT. Variable domain in full (rest from reference TRBV11-2 and TRBJ1-6): EAGVAQSPRYKIIEKRQSVAFWCNPISGHATLYWYQQILGQGPKLLIQFQNNGVVDDSQLPKDRFSAERLKGVDSTLKIQPAKLEDSAVYLCASSARINSPLHFGNGTRLTVT.

CDR3 residues: CASSLLAGHRNEQFF. Here the CDR3 DNA reads TGTGCCAGCAGCTTACTAGCGGGACATAGGAATGAGCAGTTCTTC. The chain is built from TRBV11-2 and TRBJ2-1; 9 bases agree with TRBD2. The length of the CDR3 is 15 residues. CDR1 SGHAT and CDR2 FQNNGV come from the germline V gene. The V segment lost 2 bases and the J segment 7 bases; nucleotides outside the gene matches: 6.

The V and J genes are TRBV11-2 and TRBJ2-7; 9 bases match TRBD1. CDR3 length equals 14 residues. Per the germline V gene, CDR1 is SGHAT and CDR2 is FQNNGV. V lost 2 bases and J lost 5; bases outside the gene matches: 4. DNA of the CDR3: TGTGCCAGCAGCTTATCGACAGGGGGTCACGAGCAGTACTTC. This sequence encodes CASSLSTGGHEQYF.

The CDR3 DNA reads TGTGCCAGCAGTGAGCCCGGAGGGTTCATTCAGTACTTC. It codes for CASSEPGGFIQYF. This rearrangement joins TRBV25-1 to TRBJ2-4, with D possibly being TRBD2 (6 bases). The CDR3 is 13 residues long. The V end lost 3 bases, the J end lost 9 bases, and 12 bases lay between the germline ends. Germline V gene data show CDR1 as MGHDK and CDR2 as SYGVNS.

V usage is TRBV9 and J usage is TRBJ2-1; 8 positions agree with TRBD2. Unmatched junction bases numbered 9, after V lost 2 bases and J lost 8 bases. CDR3 size: 15 residues. Germline values: CDR1 SGDLS, CDR2 YYNGEE. CDR3: CASSVSAGATDEQFF. The CDR3 DNA follows: TGTGCCAGCAGCGTGTCAGCGGGAGCAACGGATGAGCAGTTCTTC.

The V gene is TRBV23-1, the J gene TRBJ1-4; TRBD1 agrees at 7 bases. TRBV23-1 is assigned to the ORF class and has an uncertain function. The length of the CDR3 is 15 residues. Losses at the gene ends were 8 bases for V and 5 bases for J; bases not matched to a gene: 11. Here the CDR3 DNA reads TGCGCCAGCCCTTGCCGGACAGGCCTAAATGAAAAACTGTTTTTT. It is translated as CASPCRTGLNEKLFF.

The genes are TRBV19 and TRBJ2-3; 7 nucleotides match TRBD2. V gave up 2 bases and J gave up 3 bases; unmatched junction bases: 11. Germline-derived CDR1 and CDR2 are LNHDA and SQIVND (reference sequence). The CDR3 is 17 amino acids. CDR3 region: CASSIRFGGGTTDTQYF. CDR3 nucleotides: TGTGCCAGTAGTATAAGGTTCGGGGGAGGGACGACAGATACGCAGTATTTT. The full variable domain, rest sourced from reference TRBV19 and TRBJ2-3, is DGGITQSPKYLFRKEGQNVTLSCEQNLNHDAMYWYRQDPGQGLRLIYYSQIVNDFQKGDIAEGYSVSREKKESFPLTVTSAQKNPTAFYLCASSIRFGGGTTDTQYFGPGTRLTVL.

This chain uses TRBV5-1 with TRBJ1-3, with 7 bases aligning to TRBD1. Germline CDR1 is SGHRS and CDR2 is YFSETQ. The V gene end was trimmed by 4 bases and the J gene end by 0 bases; junction bases not matched to a gene: 7. The CDR3 has 16 amino acids. CDR3 DNA sequence: TGCGCCAGCAGCACCACAGGGGCGACCTCTGGAAACACCATATATTTT. This gives the protein CASSTTGATSGNTIYF.

The V and J genes are TRBV4-3 and TRBJ2-3, with TRBD2 matching over 7 bases. Germline V gene data show CDR1 as LGHNA and CDR2 as YSLEER. This CDR3 has 16 residues. With V trimmed by 0 bases and J by 2 bases, 5 bases remained unmatched. The CDR3 region is CASSQERAGITDTQYF. In DNA, the CDR3 is TGCGCCAGCAGCCAAGAGCGAGCGGGAATCACAGATACGCAGTATTTT.

In nucleotides, the CDR3 is TGTGCCAGCAGCCTTCTAGGGGGTGATGGATCAGATACGCAGTATTTT. Translated: CASSLLGGDGSDTQYF. This chain connects TRBV3-1 (or the pseudogene TRBV3-2) to TRBJ2-3; D possibly corresponds to TRBD1 (6 bases). This CDR3 region has 16 residues. Germline loops: CDR1 LGHDT, CDR2 YNNKEL (reference sequence). Trimming took off 4 bases at V and 4 bases at J, with 18 bases between the two ends.

The chain is built from TRBV18 and TRBJ2-7; TRBD1 agrees at 7 bases. The germline V gene encodes CDR1 KGHSH and CDR2 LQKENI. V lost 2 bases to trimming and J lost 1 base; unmatched junction nucleotides: 5. The CDR3 is 15 amino acids. In nucleotides, the CDR3 is TGTGCCAGCTCACCATTCGGGACAGCATCCTACGAGCAGTACTTC. Residues: CASSPFGTASYEQYF.

The gene calls are TRBV7-8 and TRBJ1-6, with 7 positions matching TRBD1. The CDR3 length is 13 residues. The germline gives CDR1 SGHVS, CDR2 FQNEAQ. The J segment lost 9 bases and the V segment lost 5 bases, leaving 4 bases of the junction unmatched. The CDR3 is CASSTTGVSPLHF. In nucleotides, the CDR3 is TGTGCCAGCAGCACCACAGGGGTTTCACCCCTCCACTTT.

The V call is TRBV29-1, the J call TRBJ1-2; possible D gene TRBD1, 6 bases. The CDR3 covers 12 residues. Per germline, CDR1 SQVTM and CDR2 ANQGSEA. The germline V and J ends were trimmed by 3 bases and 4 bases, with 9 bases remaining between them. Written as DNA, the CDR3 is TGCAGCGTTGATAGGACAGCCTATGGCTACACCTTC. Translated: CSVDRTAYGYTF.

J is TRBJ2-2 and V is TRBV19; 14 nucleotides match TRBD2. Per the germline V gene, CDR1 is LNHDA and CDR2 is SQIVND (reference sequence). This CDR3 contains 17 residues. V lost 6 bases to trimming and J lost 6 bases; unmatched junction nucleotides: 9. The CDR3 nucleotides read TGTGCCAGTAGAAGGTACGGACTAGCGGGAGGACCCGGGGAGCTGTTTTTT. Protein product: CASRRYGLAGGPGELFF. Full variable domain (missing parts from reference TRBV19 and TRBJ2-2): DGGITQSPKYLFRKEGQNVTLSCEQNLNHDAMYWYRQDPGQGLRLIYYSQIVNDFQKGDIAEGYSVSREKKESFPLTVTSAQKNPTAFYLCASRRYGLAGGPGELFFGEGSRLTVL.